The text below deals with one T cell receptor (beta chain). Germline V gene data show CDR1 as MNHEY and CDR2 as SVGAGI. V was clipped by 4 bases and J by 8 bases; unmatched bases: 10. This CDR3 has 14 residues. This sample is drawn from a study of cytomegalovirus exposure and HLA in healthy donors. Vbeta (60) and Jbeta (13) primers were used in the PCR. TCRdb's copy holds only in-frame clones and misses some; the assay was immunoSEQ multiplex PCR. The sample gives fewer than 150,000 clones, about 69% of which show up once; roughly 3.1% is in the top ten. Material for sequencing was PBMCs. This receptor was identified in a young man in good health and CMV-seronegative. This sequence joins TRBV6-5 and TRBJ1-2, with TRBD1 identical over 7 bases. CDR3: CASSSTGFRGGYTF. The CDR3 DNA sequence: TGTGCCAGCAGTTCGACAGGGTTTAGGGGGGGCTACACCTTC.